This T cell receptor (beta chain) was captured in a study of blood T cell repertoires in COVID-19. For the study at large: Sites across the United States, Italy and Spain contributed samples from acute and convalescent COVID-19.

The germline V gene has CDR1 SGHVS and CDR2 FQNEAQ. This CDR3 has 14 residues. Trimming left V 0 bases short and J 0 bases short, with 6 bases between. Assay: immunoSEQ multiplex PCR; the TCRdb copy retains only in-frame clones and omits some. The sample has over 200,000 clones, 80% seen once. The sample comprised peripheral blood. The V gene is TRBV7-8, the J gene TRBJ2-7, with D unclear. The source of this sequence is a human donor in a cohort sampled during active COVID-19. The CDR3 DNA is TGTGCCAGCAGCTTAGCCCACAGCTCCTACGAGCAGTACTTC. Translated: CASSLAHSSYEQYF.